Included here is one T cell receptor beta chain sequence, with context. Its antigen is not known. In each case, RNA was isolated and then reverse transcribed into cDNA as the sequencing template. This table comes from immunoSEQ multiplex PCR, and its TCRdb copy is limited to in-frame clones, with some not included. Of 95,000 to 100,000 clones in the sample, 50% to 60% are singletons; the top ten hold over 15%. The germline gives CDR1 SGDLS, CDR2 YYNGEE. The CDR3 has 16 amino acids. Trimming cost V 0 bases and J 0 bases, with 7 bases left between them. As to treatment: oral pan-JAK inhibitor, 5-10 mg twice daily. Peripheral blood and lesional scalp punch biopsies came from alopecia areata patients. The data were obtained in a study of CD8+ T cells in alopecia areata. At the level of the study: The authors scored treated patients' severity by affected scalp percentage.

Findings and caveats of the study: Many expanded lesional clones stayed in scalp and blood while on tofacitinib.

The TCR comes from a human donor with alopecia areata. The sample in question was CD8+ T cells sorted from blood, obtained between weeks 55 and 65, from a patient treated with tofacitinib. This chain links TRBV9 with TRBJ2-6; D is unclear. The CDR3 loop is CASSVGVGSGANVLTF. Written as DNA, the CDR3 is TGTGCCAGCAGCGTAGGGGTTGGCTCTGGGGCCAACGTCCTGACTTTC.